This TCR beta chain was captured by sequencing in a study of shared clonotypes between healthy human individuals. Study information: Researchers assigned three CD4 naive, three CD4 memory, two CD8 naive and one CD8 memory plate to each donor. Broader study findings: In having few donors, the study represented limited genetic and exposure-history diversity. Naive subsets typically showed greater estimated richness than memory subsets.

The protocol was immunoSEQ multiplex PCR, while the TCRdb copy is restricted to in-frame clones and leaves out a portion. The sample holds a few million clones, 90% to 95% seen once. With regard to this clone: Its target is unknown.

Trimming cost V 2 bases and J 2 bases; bases outside gene matches: 8. CDR1 MNHEY and CDR2 SMNVEV come from the germline V gene (reference sequence). This CDR3 is built from 17 residues. Division of CD4+ cells produced a CD45RA+ naive subset and a CD45RA-negative memory subset. The gene calls are TRBV27 and TRBJ2-7; TRBD2 matches at 11 bases. The source material was naive CD4+ T cells sorted from blood. Subset denoted: CD45RA+ positively selected. This clonotype originated in a man between 18 and 35 years old in good health. The CDR3 sequence is CASSLTGTSGPPYEQYF. The DNA of the CDR3 is TGTGCCAGCAGTTTAACAGGGACTAGCGGACCCCCCTACGAGCAGTACTTC.